The T cell receptor beta chain under discussion was sequenced for a study of cytomegalovirus exposure and HLA in healthy donors. PCR was performed using 60 Vbeta and 13 Jbeta primers. Per the study methods: In a later analysis, the count reached tens of millions of unique TCR beta chains, with 10 million to 14 million shared. The data were produced by immunoSEQ multiplex PCR, yet TCRdb's version contains in-frame clones alone and is incomplete. V and J calls and clone size are as listed in that table; D and trimming were resolved from the DNA. The data hold about 98,000 clones, with about four fifths observed a single time. Regarding this clone: No antigen is known for it. One junction end does not reproduce the germline sequence, and a read error may be involved.

General observations from the study: Earlier analysis looked at TCR beta V segments, and most were productive about 90% or about 30% of the time.

The CDR3 loop spans 15 amino acids. Germline-derived CDR1 and CDR2 are MGHRA and YSYEKL. This chain joins TRBV4-1 and TRBJ1-1, with D perhaps matching TRBD1 (6 bases). The sequenced material came from PBMCs. This TCR derives from a female donor in good health and CMV-seropositive. The CDR3 reads CAGSPKTGGNTEAFF. The CDR3 DNA follows: TGCGCCGGCAGCCCAAAAACGGGGGGCAACACTGAAGCTTTCTTT.